Following are 30 T cell receptor beta chains from one sample sequenced in a study of CD8 T cells in ankylosing spondylitis. One entry per CDR3 protein, called by TCRdb with MiXCR from the 5' RACE reads. The data hold about 240,000 distinct CDR3 sequences, with around 9.2% observed a single time. The sequenced sample consisted of blood, either unsorted or a sorted T cell fraction (not recorded which). The receptors come from a male donor with ankylosing spondylitis or in good health (not recorded which).

This clonotype was observed at least ten times. V gene TRBV29-1 combines with J gene TRBJ2-7, with D hard to call. V dropped 0 bases and J dropped 6 bases, with 18 bases sitting between them. This CDR3 contains 15 residues. Germline V CDR1 and CDR2: SQVTM, ANQGSEA. The CDR3 region is CSVEDQALLGAEQYF. The CDR3 region has the DNA TGCAGCGTTGAAGATCAAGCACTCCTAGGCGCCGAGCAGTACTTC.

This clonotype was counted at least ten times. The chain uses TRBV12-3 or TRBV12-4 and TRBJ1-4; TRBD1 matches 7 bases. V shed 6 bases and J 7 bases; nucleotides not matched to a gene: 5. CDR3 length: 13 residues. Here the CDR3 DNA reads TGTGCCAGCAGGTCTTCAGGGGGTGAAAAACTGTTTTTT. Translation: CASRSSGGEKLFF.

This clonotype was seen at least ten times. V is TRBV4-3 and J is TRBJ2-7, with D unresolved. The germline V gene encodes CDR1 LGHNA and CDR2 YSLEER. The CDR3 totals 13 residues. Trimming took 0 bases from V and 2 from J, leaving 5 bases between them. Written as DNA, the CDR3 is TGCGCCAGCAGCCAAGACAGAACCTACGAGCAGTACTTC. It is translated as CASSQDRTYEQYF.

This clonotype was seen at least ten times. V is TRBV20-1 and J is TRBJ1-5; possibly TRBD1 for D (5 bases). This CDR3 is built from 16 residues. Germline V lookup: CDR1 DFQATT, CDR2 SNEGSKA (reference sequence). Trimming cost V 0 bases and J 1 base, with 13 bases left between them. The CDR3 region is CSARDGGTGSNQPQHF. Written as DNA, the CDR3 is TGCAGTGCTAGAGATGGCGGGACCGGGAGCAATCAGCCCCAGCATTTT.

Ten or more counts support this clonotype. J is TRBJ2-7 and V is TRBV7-2; D is unclear. V dropped 1 base and J dropped 5 bases, with 9 bases sitting between them. Germline CDR1 SGHTA, CDR2 FQGNSA. The CDR3 covers 13 residues. The CDR3 region is CASSLGSTNEQYF. The CDR3 DNA follows: TGTGCCAGCAGCTTAGGGTCCACTAACGAGCAGTACTTC.

This clonotype has ten or more counts. This chain uses TRBV12-3 or TRBV12-4 with TRBJ2-4; the D call may be TRBD1 or TRBD2 (5 bases each). This CDR3 is 15 amino acids long. With 10 bases removed from V and 4 bases from J, the gap between germline ends came to 20 bases. CDR3 region: CAMEAHRGPKNIQYF. DNA of the CDR3: TGTGCCATGGAGGCCCACCGGGGACCTAAAAACATTCAGTACTTC.

At least ten counts were recorded for this clonotype. The rearrangement uses TRBV3-1 and TRBJ2-3; 9 nucleotides align to TRBD2. The V segment lost 0 bases and the J segment 0 bases; nucleotides outside the gene matches: 13. The CDR3 covers 20 residues. The germline CDR1 and CDR2 sequences are LGHDT and YNNKEL (reference sequence). The CDR3 sequence: CASSQDSGLAGTASTDTQYF. In nucleotides, the CDR3 is TGTGCCAGCAGCCAAGACTCCGGGCTAGCGGGAACAGCTAGCACAGATACGCAGTATTTT.

The chain joins TRBV20-1 to TRBJ2-7; a weak D match, TRBD2 (6 bases). V was trimmed by 5 bases and J by 3 bases, leaving 20 bases between them. This CDR3 is 15 amino acids long. Germline V gene data show CDR1 as DFQATT and CDR2 as SNEGSKA (reference sequence). The CDR3 spells CSARPTGLSFYEQYF. DNA for the CDR3: TGCAGTGCTCGCCCTACGGGACTTTCCTTCTACGAGCAGTACTTC.

This clonotype was observed at least ten times. The gene calls are TRBV25-1 and TRBJ1-6; the match to TRBD1 covers 7 bases. The germline V gene encodes CDR1 MGHDK and CDR2 SYGVNS. The CDR3 length is 15 residues. J lost 6 bases, V lost 6 bases, and 8 bases had no gene match. CDR3 nucleotide sequence: TGTGCCAGCAGATTGACAGGGTCCCCTAATTCACCCCTCCACTTT. This gives the protein CASRLTGSPNSPLHF. Using reference TRBV25-1 and TRBJ1-6 for the parts outside the CDR3, the full variable domain is EADIYQTPRYLVIGTGKKITLECSQTMGHDKMYWYQQDPGMELHLIHYSYGVNSTEKGDLSSESTVSRIRTEHFPLTLESARPSHTSQYLCASRLTGSPNSPLHFGNGTRLTVT.

The gene calls are TRBV5-1 and TRBJ2-1, with 12 bases lining up with TRBD2. The V and J ends lost 4 bases and 5 bases, in that order; junction bases with no gene match: 7. CDR3 length: 16 amino acids. Germline V gene lookup returns CDR1 SGHRS and CDR2 YFSETQ. The CDR3 sequence: CASSRLAGVSDNEQFF. The CDR3 DNA reads TGCGCCAGCAGCCGACTAGCGGGAGTCTCGGACAATGAGCAGTTCTTC.

The chain joins TRBV15 to TRBJ2-7; D gene ambiguous. The germline gives CDR1 LNHNV, CDR2 YYDKDF (reference sequence). CDR3 size: 15 residues. V was cut by 5 bases and J by 2 bases, with 16 bases left in between. CDR3 in DNA: TGTGCCACCAGCTTAAAGAAGGAACCTACCTACGAGCAGTACTTC. As protein: CATSLKKEPTYEQYF.

The sample holds many counts of this clonotype. The rearrangement links TRBV2 to TRBJ2-1; possible D gene TRBD2, 6 bases. This CDR3 is 15 amino acids long. Between the trimmed V and J ends, which lost 1 base and 8 bases, there was a span of 15 bases. Germline V gene data show CDR1 as SNHLY and CDR2 as FYNNEI. The chain's CDR3 is CASSEGRVSVDEQFF. The CDR3, as DNA: TGTGCCAGCAGTGAAGGGAGGGTATCTGTCGATGAGCAGTTCTTC.

Ten or more counts support this clonotype. V and J are TRBV2 and TRBJ2-1; the D gene is possibly TRBD2 (5 bases). CDR3 length equals 13 residues. Germline assignment: CDR1 SNHLY and CDR2 FYNNEI. V was shortened by 6 bases and J by 9 bases, with 15 bases between the two germline ends. CDR3 in DNA: TGTGCCAGCAGGGCTATTTCTAGCAGTGAGCAGTTCTTC. Protein sequence: CASRAISSSEQFF.

The table lists this clonotype with many counts. V and J are TRBV20-1 and TRBJ1-5, with D uncertain. Germline V CDR1 and CDR2: DFQATT, SNEGSKA (reference sequence). The ends were cut back, 0 bases at V and 4 bases at J, with 10 bases in the middle. The CDR3 consists of 14 residues. DNA for the CDR3: TGCAGTGCTAGAGATCCCAGAAATAATCAGCCCCAGCATTTT. This gives the protein CSARDPRNNQPQHF.

This clonotype was picked up many times. V and J are TRBV12-3 or TRBV12-4 and TRBJ1-1, with TRBD1 identical over 9 bases. After removal of 5 bases from V and 0 bases from J, the junction contained 4 bases not matched to a gene. This CDR3 contains 15 residues. CDR3 bases: TGTGCCAGCAGTCTCGGGACAGGGATGAACACTGAAGCTTTCTTT. As protein: CASSLGTGMNTEAFF.

With regard to this clonotype: Since a much larger clone is just one base distant, this may be a read error. The V gene is TRBV20-1, the J gene TRBJ2-3; 7 nucleotides agree with TRBD2. The CDR3 runs to 16 residues. Germline values: CDR1 DFQATT, CDR2 SNEGSKA (reference sequence). CDR3 residues: CCARDPLAESTDTQYF. In DNA, the CDR3 is TGCTGTGCTAGAGATCCGCTAGCGGAAAGCACAGATACGCAGTATTTT.

This clonotype was recorded at least ten times. The chain recombines TRBV25-1 with TRBJ2-1; 10 bases agree with TRBD2. The CDR3 runs to 15 residues. Per the germline V gene, CDR1 is MGHDK and CDR2 is SYGVNS. V lost 4 bases to trimming and J lost 7 bases; unmatched junction nucleotides: 7. CDR3 nucleotide sequence: TGTGCCAGCAGTGCCCAGGGACTAGCGAGGAATGAGCAGTTCTTC. It specifies CASSAQGLARNEQFF.

This clonotype was counted at least ten times. The V call is TRBV6-5, the J call TRBJ1-2, with a possible D match to TRBD1 (5 bases). Per the germline V gene, CDR1 is MNHEY and CDR2 is SVGAGI. V shed 2 bases and J shed 5 bases, with 12 bases lying between them. This CDR3 contains 14 residues. The CDR3 bases are TGTGCCAGCAGTTACGATCCGGGGGATTATGGCTACACCTTC. It yields the protein CASSYDPGDYGYTF.

The CDR3 coding sequence is TGTGCCACCAGCAGGTCCGCCCGGGTCGACAATGAGCAGTTCTTC. It codes for CATSRSARVDNEQFF. The chain combines TRBV15 with TRBJ2-1; D is uncertain. Germline assignment: CDR1 LNHNV and CDR2 YYDKDF (reference sequence). The CDR3 runs 15 residues. The V end lost 3 bases, the J end lost 5 bases, and 14 bases lay between the germline ends.

This clonotype was observed a few times. The chain has TRBV19 and TRBJ1-1; 7 nucleotides line up with TRBD1. The V gene end was trimmed by 2 bases and the J gene end by 2 bases; junction bases not matched to a gene: 5. The CDR3 runs to 15 residues. Germline V gene data show CDR1 as LNHDA and CDR2 as SQIVND (reference sequence). CDR3 protein: CASSISLGGNTEAFF. The CDR3 nucleotides are TGTGCCAGTAGTATAAGTTTAGGGGGCAACACTGAAGCTTTCTTT.

This sequence joins TRBV30 and TRBJ2-2; D remains ambiguous. The germline V gene has CDR1 GTSNPN and CDR2 SVGIG (reference sequence). The V end lost 1 base, the J end lost 10 bases, and 10 bases lay between the germline ends. This CDR3 is 12 amino acids long. The CDR3 nucleotides read TGTGCCTGGAGTGAAGCTCCGGAGGAGCTGTTTTTT. This gives the protein CAWSEAPEELFF.

This clonotype occurred many times. The chain employs TRBV18 and TRBJ2-5; no reliable D call. Trimming shortened V by 4 bases and J by 5 bases, and 8 bases separated the two germline ends. CDR1 is KGHSH, CDR2 LQKENI, per germline. This CDR3 has 12 residues. CDR3 bases: TGTGCCAGCTCACAGGAGAGGGAGACCCAGTACTTC. Its protein is CASSQERETQYF. The variable domain in full, completed from reference TRBV18 and TRBJ2-5, reads NAGVMQNPRHLVRRRGQEARLRCSPMKGHSHVYWYRQLPEEGLKFMVYLQKENIIDESGMPKERFSAEFPKEGPSILRIQQVVRGDSAAYFCASSQERETQYFGPGTRLLVL.

The sample holds many counts of this clonotype. This rearrangement joins TRBV21-1 to TRBJ1-5; TRBD1 is the table's D call, not checked against the DNA. TRBV21-1 is a known pseudogene. The CDR3 totals 22 residues. CDR3 bases: TGTGCCAGCAGCAAAGGAGCAAGAACGGGACAGGAGGGAAAAAGGAGCAATCAGCCCCAGCATTTT. Translated, it gives CASSKGARTGQEGKRSNQPQHF.

In its sample, this clonotype was seen many times. V gene TRBV14 combines with J gene TRBJ1-5, with D perhaps matching TRBD1 (6 bases). There are 18 residues in the CDR3. CDR1 SGHDN and CDR2 FVKESK come from the germline V gene. V was cut by 7 bases and J by 6 bases, with 28 bases left in between. CDR3 amino acids: CASTPLGGAIQGIQPQHF. In DNA form, the CDR3 reads TGTGCCAGCACCCCTCTTGGGGGGGCGATTCAGGGGATTCAGCCCCAGCATTTT.

This clonotype was detected many times. This sequence joins TRBV11-1 and TRBJ1-4, with a weak D call TRBD1 (5 bases). The CDR3 runs 18 residues. Trimming took 3 bases from V and 7 from J, leaving 24 bases between them. The germline gives CDR1 SGHAT, CDR2 FQDESV (reference sequence). CDR3 in DNA: TGTGCCAGCAGCTTGCCCCCCGGCCCCTGGCAGGGAGGTGAAAAACTGTTTTTT. This sequence encodes CASSLPPGPWQGGEKLFF.

This clonotype was observed many times. The V and J genes are TRBV3-1 and TRBJ2-2; 15 bases fit TRBD2. This CDR3 has 19 residues. Germline V gene lookup returns CDR1 LGHDT and CDR2 YNNKEL (reference sequence). J gave up 0 bases and V 4 bases, and 6 bases lay outside the gene matches. The CDR3 sequence: CASSRRGLAGGTNTGELFF. CDR3 DNA sequence: TGTGCCAGCAGCCGAAGGGGACTAGCGGGAGGCACGAACACCGGGGAGCTGTTTTTT.

This clonotype has ten or more counts. This chain uses TRBV5-5 with TRBJ2-1, with 10 bases aligning to TRBD2. The length of the CDR3 is 17 residues. Per the germline V gene, CDR1 is SGHKS and CDR2 is YYEKEE (reference sequence). The V gene end was trimmed by 4 bases and the J gene end by 0 bases; junction bases not matched to a gene: 7. CDR3 region: CASSLLAGINSYNEQFF. The DNA of the CDR3 is TGTGCCAGCAGCCTACTAGCGGGGATAAACTCCTACAATGAGCAGTTCTTC. The whole variable domain, filled in from reference TRBV5-5 and TRBJ2-1, reads DAGVTQSPTHLIKTRGQQVTLRCSPISGHKSVSWYQQVLGQGPQFIFQYYEKEERGRGNFPDRFSARQFPNYSSELNVNALLLGDSALYLCASSLLAGINSYNEQFFGPGTRLTVL.

Many counts were recorded for this clonotype. The rearrangement uses TRBV12-3 or TRBV12-4 and TRBJ2-6; D might be TRBD1 (6 bases). The V and J ends lost 3 bases and 0 bases respectively, with 15 bases between them. There are 18 residues in the CDR3. The CDR3 DNA follows: TGTGCCAGCAGTTTGACAGGTGGACTCAGCTCTGGGGCCAACGTCCTGACTTTC. Translated, it gives CASSLTGGLSSGANVLTF.

The chain employs TRBV30 and TRBJ2-5; 11 bases are shared with TRBD2. The J segment lost 4 bases and the V segment lost 4 bases, leaving 2 bases of the junction unmatched. From germline, CDR1 is GTSNPN and CDR2 SVGIG (reference sequence). The CDR3 is 13 residues long. The CDR3 DNA reads TGTGCCTGGATTCTAGCGGGAGGAGAGACCCAGTACTTC. Protein product: CAWILAGGETQYF.

As concerns this clonotype: A much larger clonotype is one base distant, so this may be a read error. CDR3 nucleotide sequence: TGCAGTGCATGGACTAGCGGGAGGGACCATGAGCAGTTCTTC. Its protein product is CSAWTSGRDHEQFF. V gene TRBV20-1 combines with J gene TRBJ2-1, with 15 bases identical to TRBD2. The germline V gene encodes CDR1 DFQATT and CDR2 SNEGSKA (reference sequence). This CDR3 has 14 residues. Losses at the gene ends were 6 bases for V and 8 bases for J; bases not matched to a gene: 5.